The sample holds many counts of the clone carrying this T cell receptor (beta chain). Its antigen remains unidentified. All unsorted peripheral T cells were captured because whole blood was used without fractionation. The source of the sample is a study of HIV-infected patients and healthy controls. Study-level findings and limits: Size-matched repertoire data failed to replicate the apparent Gini index recovery after therapy in HIV-infected patients. Slight age and sex differences between study cohorts did not explain the diversity differences. MAIT alpha-chain CDR3s were frequent in healthy controls, depleted in HIV+.

Reverse transcription used around 500 ng RNA and constant-region primers for alpha and beta. Each of the alpha and beta chains got its own library through chain-specific third strand synthesis with indices. Each molecule carried a 12-nucleotide identifier made of two joined random hexamers added before amplification. TCRdb analysed the 5' RACE reads with MiXCR anew, one entry per CDR3 protein. The top ten hold approximately 26% of the sample, which has around 5,700 distinct CDR3 sequences, approximately 20% seen once. From germline, CDR1 is WNHNN and CDR2 SYGVQD (reference sequence). This CDR3 region has 18 residues. The ends lost 3 bases at V and 4 bases at J; junction bases unmatched: 13.

The sequence was collected from an adult with HIV infection. The sample here was blood, taken before antiretroviral therapy. The V gene is TRBV10-1, the J gene TRBJ1-5; 9 positions match TRBD1. CDR3 region: CASSDPRGGQGPNQPQHF. The CDR3 bases are TGCGCCAGCAGTGACCCCCGGGGCGGACAGGGGCCTAATCAGCCCCAGCATTTT.